The source of this T cell receptor (beta chain) is a study of cytomegalovirus exposure and HLA in healthy donors. The study, taken as a whole, reports: Cytomegalovirus-associated status was assigned to some 180 TCR beta chains. HLA alleles showed associations with roughly 17,000 TCR beta sequences in a later analysis, at a 0.05 false discovery rate.

PCR used 60 Vbeta primers and 13 Jbeta primers. The assay was immunoSEQ multiplex PCR, and TCRdb's table has in-frame clones only and misses some. The sample comprises 36,000 or so clones, roughly 88% of which are singletons, and less than 4% rests with the top ten. This clone was seen a single time. Its antigen is undetermined. CDR3 length: 14 residues. Germline V gene lookup returns CDR1 MNHEY and CDR2 SMNVEV (reference sequence). With 4 bases clipped from V and 2 bases from J, the junction kept 5 bases outside the gene matches. The receptor was derived from a woman in her late teens or twenties in good health and CMV-seronegative. The sample was PBMCs. The chain recombines TRBV27 with TRBJ2-7; 7 bases are shared with TRBD1. This chain's CDR3 is CASSSSGTAYEQYF. The CDR3 DNA is TGTGCCAGCAGTTCGTCCGGGACAGCCTACGAGCAGTACTTC.